This passage covers 25 T cell receptor beta chains from one sample sequenced in a study of cytomegalovirus exposure and HLA in healthy donors. This PCR relied on a set of 60 Vbeta primers and 13 Jbeta primers. Sequencing was performed with immunoSEQ multiplex PCR; in TCRdb, only in-frame clones are kept and a portion is missing. The sample carries 75,000 to 100,000 clones, around 74% recorded once. Sequencing was carried out using PBMCs. The source is a woman aged 65 to 85 in good health and CMV-seropositive.

The V call is TRBV7-2, the J call TRBJ1-1; D is unclear. Germline lookup yields CDR1 SGHTA and CDR2 FQGNSA. Between the trimmed V and J ends, which lost 2 bases and 5 bases, there was a span of 9 bases. The CDR3 loop spans 13 amino acids. CDR3 residues: CASSLFAETEAFF. CDR3 coding DNA: TGTGCCAGCAGCTTATTCGCGGAAACTGAAGCTTTCTTT.

V and J are TRBV5-4 and TRBJ2-3; TRBD2 matches at 13 bases. J gave up 4 bases and V 5 bases, and 7 bases lay outside the gene matches. The CDR3 totals 16 residues. Germline V gives CDR1 SGHNT, CDR2 YYREEE (reference sequence). CDR3 residues: CASRAGTSGIPDTQYF. The CDR3 nucleotides read TGTGCCAGCAGGGCCGGGACTAGCGGGATTCCAGATACGCAGTATTTT.

This clone was counted a few times. The chain employs TRBV18 and TRBJ2-5, with TRBD2 identical over 8 bases. Gene TRBJ2-7 matches the end of the DNA better, so the J call may be wrong. Germline V gene lookup returns CDR1 KGHSH and CDR2 LQKENI. The CDR3 is 19 residues long. The CDR3 DNA reads TGTGCCAGCTCACCCCCCACTACGACGGGAGGGCGCCTTTACTACGAGCAGTACTTC. Translation: CASSPPTTTGGRLYYEQYF.

V gene TRBV29-1 combines with J gene TRBJ2-5, with D possibly being TRBD2 (5 bases). Trimming removed 7 bases from V and 4 bases from J, with 10 bases in between. The CDR3 is 11 residues long. Germline CDR1 is SQVTM and CDR2 is ANQGSEA. For the CDR3, the DNA is TGCAGCGCGGGTGGAGGAGAGACCCAGTACTTC. It encodes CSAGGGETQYF.

The chain has TRBV7-8 and TRBJ1-1; D not resolved. This CDR3 region has 14 residues. Per germline, CDR1 SGHVS and CDR2 FQNEAQ. With 1 base removed from V and 4 bases from J, the gap between germline ends came to 10 bases. The CDR3 spells CASSLDEVGTEAFF. Here the CDR3 DNA reads TGTGCCAGCAGCTTAGACGAGGTCGGCACTGAAGCTTTCTTT.

The V and J genes are TRBV7-2 and TRBJ1-1; weak D call: TRBD1 (6 bases). Germline lookup yields CDR1 SGHTA and CDR2 FQGNSA. Trimming took 0 bases from V and 5 from J, leaving 10 bases between them. The CDR3 extends over 14 amino acids. DNA for the CDR3: TGTGCCAGCAGCTTAGCTCCCGGACAGACTGAAGCTTTCTTT. It translates to CASSLAPGQTEAFF.

In this sample, this clone turned up a few times. V and J are TRBV7-9 and TRBJ1-1; 9 bases agree with TRBD1. J gave up 0 bases and V 4 bases, and 12 bases lay outside the gene matches. The CDR3 spans 18 residues. The germline V gene has CDR1 SEHNR and CDR2 FQNEAQ (reference sequence). The CDR3 region is CASSSQPLGQGLNTEAFF. CDR3 coding DNA: TGTGCCAGCAGCTCCCAACCCCTGGGACAGGGATTGAACACTGAAGCTTTCTTT.

There are a few counts of this clone. The J gene is TRBJ2-3, the V gene TRBV28; maybe TRBD1 (6 bases). This CDR3 is 12 amino acids long. V lost 6 bases, J lost 11 bases, and 15 bases lay in between. Germline lookup yields CDR1 MDHEN and CDR2 SYDVKM. The DNA of the CDR3 is TGTGCCAGCAGACAAGACAGGCTCGAGCAGTATTTT. It specifies CASRQDRLEQYF.

This clone has a handful of counts. This chain links TRBV7-2 with TRBJ2-5; tentative D call: TRBD2 (6 bases). Germline CDR1 and CDR2: SGHTA and FQGNSA. The germline V and J ends were trimmed by 5 bases and 5 bases, with 12 bases remaining between them. There are 13 residues in the CDR3. DNA of the CDR3: TGTGCCAGCAGCCCCCCCCGGGGGGAGACCCAGTACTTC. Encoded protein: CASSPPRGETQYF.

This clone showed up just a few times. The chain has TRBV7-3 and TRBJ2-1, with 14 bases lining up with TRBD2. Looked up from germline, CDR1 is SGHTA and CDR2 is FQGTGA. The V segment lost 2 bases and the J segment 11 bases; nucleotides outside the gene matches: 5. There are 15 residues in the CDR3. The DNA of the CDR3 is TGTGCCAGCAGCTTAGGGGGGACTAGCGGGGGACAGCAGTTCTTC. Translating gives CASSLGGTSGGQQFF.

This clone was recorded once. The genes are TRBV7-9 and TRBJ1-6; TRBD1 might be the D (6 bases). Germline CDR1 and CDR2: SEHNR and FQNEAQ (reference sequence). The CDR3 totals 14 residues. Trimming stripped 3 bases from V and 14 bases from J, with 17 bases between. The DNA for the CDR3 is TGTGCCAGCAGCTTTAACAGGGCCCCCCAAACCCTCCACTTT. Protein sequence: CASSFNRAPQTLHF. Variable domain in full (rest from reference TRBV7-9 and TRBJ1-6): DTGVSQNPRHKITKRGQNVTFRCDPISEHNRLYWYRQTLGQGPEFLTYFQNEAQLEKSRLLSDRFSAERPKGSFSTLEIQRTEQGDSAMYLCASSFNRAPQTLHFGNGTRLTVT.

The chain combines TRBV5-1 with TRBJ2-2; D is ambiguous. Germline V lookup: CDR1 SGHRS, CDR2 YFSETQ. Trimming removed 2 bases from V and 2 bases from J, with 7 bases in between. The CDR3 extends over 14 amino acids. The chain's CDR3 is CASSFGGNTGELFF. In DNA, the CDR3 is TGCGCCAGCAGCTTCGGCGGAAACACCGGGGAGCTGTTTTTT.

This chain links TRBV10-3 with TRBJ2-2; TRBD2 matches 8 bases. V shed 6 bases, J shed 3 bases, and the junction held 6 bases outside the gene matches. CDR1 and CDR2 (germline): ENHRY, SYGVKD. The CDR3 is 15 residues long. The CDR3 sequence: CAISPGLGDTGELFF. The CDR3 DNA sequence: TGTGCCATCAGCCCGGGACTAGGGGACACCGGGGAGCTGTTTTTT.

This clone was found a few times. The rearrangement uses TRBV6-1 and TRBJ2-7; D unresolved. CDR3 length: 14 amino acids. V shed 6 bases and J shed 0 bases, with 12 bases lying between them. Germline V gives CDR1 MNHNS, CDR2 SASEGT. The CDR3 coding sequence is TGTGCCAGCAGGTCGGTCATTCTCTCCTACGAGCAGTACTTC. Residues: CASRSVILSYEQYF.

V gene TRBV27 combines with J gene TRBJ2-4; TRBD1 matches 9 bases. The J segment lost 11 bases and the V segment lost 5 bases, leaving 13 bases of the junction unmatched. CDR3 size: 15 residues. Germline CDR1 MNHEY, CDR2 SMNVEV (reference sequence). The CDR3: CASSKGQGVSNLQYF. CDR3 sequence (DNA): TGTGCCAGCAGTAAGGGACAGGGAGTCTCAAATCTTCAGTACTTC.

This sequence joins TRBV5-1 and TRBJ2-1; 10 bases line up with TRBD1. This CDR3 spans 16 amino acids. In germline, CDR1 is SGHRS, CDR2 YFSETQ. V was pared by 4 bases and J by 7 bases, with 11 bases of the junction left unmatched. CDR3 DNA sequence: TGCGCCAGCAGCCGGCAAAGACAGGGGGCTAAGAATGAGCAGTTCTTC. As protein: CASSRQRQGAKNEQFF.

The chain employs TRBV28 and TRBJ1-5, with D possibly matching TRBD1 (6 bases). The CDR3 contains 15 residues. Trimming stripped 3 bases from V and 3 bases from J, with 12 bases between. Per the germline V gene, CDR1 is MDHEN and CDR2 is SYDVKM. As DNA, the CDR3 is TGTGCCAGCAGTTTGGGGGGGGCCACCAATCAGCCCCAGCATTTT. This gives the protein CASSLGGATNQPQHF. The complete variable domain, with remaining parts taken from reference TRBV28 and TRBJ1-5, reads DVKVTQSSRYLVKRTGEKVFLECVQDMDHENMFWYRQDPGLGLRLIYFSYDVKMKEKGDIPEGYSVSREKKERFSLILESASTNQTSMYLCASSLGGATNQPQHFGDGTRLSIL.

The V call is TRBV5-4, the J call TRBJ1-2; 7 positions agree with TRBD1. The CDR3 sequence is 18 residues long. Trimming at V came to 1 base and at J to 0 bases, leaving 12 bases not matched to a gene. Germline V lookup: CDR1 SGHNT, CDR2 YYREEE (reference sequence). In nucleotides, the CDR3 is TGTGCCAGCAGCTTGATATTCGGGGGACAGTCAGCTAACTATGGCTACACCTTC. Protein product: CASSLIFGGQSANYGYTF. Drawing the rest from reference TRBV5-4 and TRBJ1-2, the complete variable domain is ETGVTQSPTHLIKTRGQQVTLRCSSQSGHNTVSWYQQALGQGPQFIFQYYREEENGRGNFPPRFSGLQFPNYSSELNVNALELDDSALYLCASSLIFGGQSANYGYTFGSGTRLTVV.

V is TRBV10-3 and J is TRBJ2-7, with D possibly TRBD1 on 6 matching bases. This CDR3 has 22 amino acids. V was shortened by 7 bases and J by 0 bases, with 37 bases between the two germline ends. CDR1 and CDR2 (germline): ENHRY, SYGVKD. The CDR3 loop reads CAITRPTTILYRASKTSYEQYF. DNA for the CDR3: TGTGCCATCACCCGCCCTACTACCATCTTGTACAGGGCGAGTAAAACCTCCTACGAGCAGTACTTC.

CDR3 residues: CASSLLAGPYEQYF. CDR3 DNA: TGTGCCAGCAGCTTACTAGCGGGGCCCTACGAGCAGTACTTC. This chain joins TRBV7-8 and TRBJ2-5; TRBD2 matches at 9 bases. The better agreement between TRBJ2-7 and the DNA end casts doubt on the J call. The CDR3 is 14 amino acids. Germline-derived CDR1 and CDR2 are SGHVS and FQNEAQ.

The chain joins TRBV15 to TRBJ2-3, with D maybe TRBD1 (5 bases). Germline V gene data show CDR1 as LNHNV and CDR2 as YYDKDF (reference sequence). The V end lost 0 bases, the J end lost 3 bases, and 7 bases lay between the germline ends. The CDR3 is 14 amino acids. CDR3 nucleotides: TGTGCCACCAGCAGAGATAGGGGAACAGATACGCAGTATTTT. Encoded protein: CATSRDRGTDTQYF.

This chain connects TRBV28 to TRBJ1-2, with 9 bases lining up with TRBD1. Germline V gene sequence: CDR1 MDHEN, CDR2 SYDVKM. CDR3 size: 13 residues. The V and J ends lost 9 bases and 3 bases, in that order; junction bases with no gene match: 5. The CDR3 DNA reads as TGTGCCAGTCGACAGGGGGTAGACTATGGCTACACCTTC. This sequence encodes CASRQGVDYGYTF.

This chain joins TRBV7-3 and TRBJ2-1; 10 bases agree with TRBD1. This CDR3 has 13 amino acids. Germline CDR1 SGHTA, CDR2 FQGTGA. V gave up 5 bases and J gave up 7 bases; unmatched junction bases: 2. The CDR3 coding sequence is TGTGCCAGCAGCCCGGGACAGGGGAATGAGCAGTTCTTC. This codes for CASSPGQGNEQFF.

V gene TRBV4-1 combines with J gene TRBJ2-7; D may be TRBD1 (6 bases). The V and J ends lost 4 bases and 1 base respectively, with 20 bases between them. This CDR3 has 17 residues. Per the germline V gene, CDR1 is MGHRA and CDR2 is YSYEKL. This chain's CDR3 is CASSLEVSTGQSYEQYF. In DNA, the CDR3 is TGCGCCAGCAGCCTCGAGGTATCGACAGGCCAATCCTACGAGCAGTACTTC.

The chain uses TRBV6-6 and TRBJ2-7; a weak D match, TRBD2 (6 bases). This CDR3 has 16 residues. Trimming removed 6 bases from V and 0 bases from J, with 18 bases in between. Germline CDR1 is MNHNY and CDR2 is SVGAGI (reference sequence). CDR3 amino acids: CASRPGGATSSYEQYF. CDR3 coding DNA: TGTGCCAGCAGACCCGGGGGAGCGACGAGCTCCTACGAGCAGTACTTC.